These 22 T cell receptor beta chains originate from one sample sequenced in a study of Ad26.COV2.S vaccination and SARS-CoV-2 variants. Specified treatment: approximately 18 received Ad26.COV2.S at low or high dose, single or two shots; about 5 received placebo; per-sample allocation not given. The samples were gathered on day 63 after the first injection of vaccine or placebo. Clones were read by immunoSEQ multiplex PCR, and TCRdb kept only the in-frame ones, dropping some. The sample records under 550,000 clones, around 87% being singletons. This sample comprised peripheral blood, obtained in a trial of Ad26.COV2.S vaccine versus placebo. The receptor set was obtained from a person between 18 and 60 years old who received the Ad26.COV2.S COVID-19 vaccine or a placebo.

This rearrangement joins TRBV14 to TRBJ1-1; D not certain. The CDR3 spans 14 residues. Trimming cost V 0 bases and J 0 bases, with 5 bases left between them. Germline CDR1 SGHDN, CDR2 FVKESK. The CDR3 DNA follows: TGTGCCAGCAGCCAAGAAAGAGTGAACACTGAAGCTTTCTTT. Translated: CASSQERVNTEAFF. The variable domain in full, with the rest retrieved from reference TRBV14 and TRBJ1-1, is EAGVTQFPSHSVIEKGQTVTLRCDPISGHDNLYWYRRVMGKEIKFLLHFVKESKQDESGMPNNRFLAERTGGTYSTLKVQPAELEDSGVYFCASSQERVNTEAFFGQGTRLTVV.

This chain connects TRBV28 to TRBJ1-5; 10 bases align to TRBD1. The germline gives CDR1 MDHEN, CDR2 SYDVKM. Germline trimming cut 7 bases from V and 3 bases from J; bases unmatched to any gene: 12. This CDR3 is 17 amino acids long. CDR3: CASKGEAGQGFNQPQHF. CDR3 coding DNA: TGTGCCAGCAAGGGCGAGGCGGGACAGGGGTTCAATCAGCCCCAGCATTTT.

This chain joins TRBV10-3 and TRBJ2-2; TRBD1 matches at 8 bases. The CDR3 runs to 15 residues. Germline-derived CDR1 and CDR2 are ENHRY and SYGVKD. Trimming cost V 2 bases and J 5 bases; bases outside gene matches: 4. The CDR3 sequence: CAISETDRVTGELFF. CDR3 DNA sequence: TGTGCCATCAGTGAGACGGACAGGGTAACCGGGGAGCTGTTTTTT.

This chain joins TRBV7-6 and TRBJ2-5, with TRBD2 identical over 13 bases. CDR1 is SGHVS and CDR2 is FNYEAQ in the germline V gene. V shed 0 bases and J 4 bases; nucleotides not matched to a gene: 5. The CDR3 has 17 residues. CDR3 sequence reads: CASSLATSGGARETQYF. In DNA, the CDR3 is TGTGCCAGCAGCTTAGCAACTAGCGGGGGGGCGAGAGAGACCCAGTACTTC.

The CDR3 DNA sequence: TGTGCCAGTAGCGGGGTAAGGACAGGGAACACCGGGGAGCTGTTTTTT. Translated: CASSGVRTGNTGELFF. The J gene is TRBJ2-2, the V gene TRBV19; 7 nucleotides agree with TRBD1. The CDR3 sequence is 16 residues long. The J segment lost 1 base and the V segment lost 6 bases, leaving 8 bases of the junction unmatched. Germline CDR1 reads LNHDA; CDR2 reads SQIVND (reference sequence).

The gene calls are TRBV7-2 and TRBJ2-7; the D gene is possibly TRBD1 (6 bases). The CDR3 totals 11 residues. Trimming cost V 9 bases and J 4 bases, with 10 bases left between them. Germline CDR1 SGHTA, CDR2 FQGNSA. Here the CDR3 DNA reads TGTGCCAGTTCCAGGGGTTACGAGCAGTACTTC. Protein product: CASSRGYEQYF. The variable domain in full, with the rest retrieved from reference TRBV7-2 and TRBJ2-7, is GAGVSQSPSNKVTEKGKDVELRCDPISGHTALYWYRQSLGQGLEFLIYFQGNSAPDKSGLPSDRFSAERTGGSVSTLTIQRTQQEDSAVYLCASSRGYEQYFGPGTRLTVT.

CDR3 region: CTGRVGGNTEAFF. The CDR3 DNA sequence: TGCACCGGGAGGGTAGGTGGGAACACTGAAGCTTTCTTT. V and J are TRBV29-1 and TRBJ1-1; D not certain. This CDR3 has 13 amino acids. CDR1 and CDR2 from the germline V gene are SQVTM and ANQGSEA.

This clone was detected only once. The same CDR3 arises from other DNA sequences in this sample as well. V gene TRBV19 combines with J gene TRBJ1-1, with 8 nucleotides matching TRBD1. Germline V gene sequence: CDR1 LNHDA, CDR2 SQIVND (reference sequence). The ends lost 3 bases at V and 5 bases at J; junction bases unmatched: 5. The CDR3 is 14 amino acids. The CDR3 DNA reads as TGTGCCAGTAGTATCGGCAGGGGGCTTACTGAAGCTTTCTTT. Encoded protein: CASSIGRGLTEAFF.

CDR3 bases: TGCGCCAGCAGTGAGGGACTAATGAACACCGGGGAGCTGTTTTTT. This sequence encodes CASSEGLMNTGELFF. This chain links TRBV10-1 with TRBJ2-2, with D perhaps matching TRBD2 (6 bases). Germline lookup yields CDR1 WNHNN and CDR2 SYGVQD (reference sequence). With 2 bases removed from V and 1 base from J, the gap between germline ends came to 8 bases. The CDR3 runs 15 residues.

The rearrangement uses TRBV7-3 and TRBJ2-2; perhaps TRBD1 as D (6 bases). Germline CDR1 and CDR2: SGHTA and FQGTGA. Trimming stripped 2 bases from V and 7 bases from J, with 11 bases between. CDR3 length: 14 residues. DNA for the CDR3: TGTGCCAGCAGCTTATCAGGGGCAGACGGGGAGCTGTTTTTT. It codes for CASSLSGADGELFF.

This clone was seen a single time. The chain links TRBV7-2 to TRBJ2-5; D gene uncertain. V shed 4 bases and J shed 2 bases, with 8 bases lying between them. Per the germline V gene, CDR1 is SGHTA and CDR2 is FQGNSA. This CDR3 is built from 13 residues. CDR3 loop: CASSSLGQETQYF. The CDR3 DNA reads TGTGCCAGCAGCTCTTTGGGGCAAGAGACCCAGTACTTC.

This chain connects TRBV19 to TRBJ1-2; possibly TRBD1 for D (5 bases). The CDR3 runs 14 residues. The V gene lost 3 bases and the J gene lost 8 bases, with 16 bases spanning the gap. Per the germline V gene, CDR1 is LNHDA and CDR2 is SQIVND (reference sequence). CDR3 sequence (DNA): TGTGCCAGTAGTATTGGGAGACAGTCACTAGGCTACACCTTC. It codes for CASSIGRQSLGYTF. The entire variable domain, with the rest obtained from reference TRBV19 and TRBJ1-2, is as follows: DGGITQSPKYLFRKEGQNVTLSCEQNLNHDAMYWYRQDPGQGLRLIYYSQIVNDFQKGDIAEGYSVSREKKESFPLTVTSAQKNPTAFYLCASSIGRQSLGYTFGSGTRLTVV.

V usage is TRBV24-1 and J usage is TRBJ2-1, with D possibly being TRBD1 or TRBD2 (5 bases each). CDR3 length: 18 amino acids. CDR1 is KGHDR, CDR2 SFDVKD, per germline. Trimming left V 3 bases short and J 3 bases short, with 20 bases between. The CDR3 nucleotides are TGTGCCACCAGTGATCCCCTGGGGACGGAACTCGGCTACAATGAGCAGTTCTTC. Translated, it gives CATSDPLGTELGYNEQFF.

The chain links TRBV4-1 to TRBJ2-3; no clear D gene. This CDR3 has 15 amino acids. With 0 bases removed from V and 3 bases from J, the gap between germline ends came to 10 bases. From germline, CDR1 is MGHRA and CDR2 YSYEKL. The CDR3: CASSQEVARTDTQYF. CDR3 bases: TGCGCCAGCAGCCAAGAAGTTGCCAGGACAGATACGCAGTATTTT.

This clone was seen a handful of times. The chain recombines TRBV27 with TRBJ1-6, with D maybe TRBD1 (6 bases). CDR1 MNHEY and CDR2 SMNVEV come from the germline V gene (reference sequence). The length of the CDR3 is 14 residues. V was cut by 7 bases and J by 7 bases, with 14 bases left in between. CDR3 amino acids: CASKRAGDNSPLHF. CDR3 nucleotides: TGTGCCAGCAAAAGAGCAGGGGACAATTCACCCCTCCACTTT.

V usage is TRBV11-2 and J usage is TRBJ2-1; perhaps TRBD1 as D (6 bases). V was pared by 5 bases and J by 0 bases, with 11 bases between. CDR3 length equals 15 residues. Germline CDR1 SGHAT, CDR2 FQNNGV. The CDR3 sequence is CASSGARGSYNEQFF. The CDR3 region has the DNA TGTGCCAGCAGCGGCGCCAGGGGCTCCTACAATGAGCAGTTCTTC. Complete variable domain (other parts from reference TRBV11-2 and TRBJ2-1): EAGVAQSPRYKIIEKRQSVAFWCNPISGHATLYWYQQILGQGPKLLIQFQNNGVVDDSQLPKDRFSAERLKGVDSTLKIQPAKLEDSAVYLCASSGARGSYNEQFFGPGTRLTVL.

The chain links TRBV3-1 (or the pseudogene TRBV3-2) to TRBJ2-7; 11 nucleotides agree with TRBD1. The V gene end was trimmed by 1 base and the J gene end by 5 bases; junction bases not matched to a gene: 7. Germline V CDR1 and CDR2: LGHDT, YNNKEL (reference sequence). This CDR3 is built from 16 residues. The CDR3 coding sequence is TGTGCCAGCAGCCAAGCGGGCCCGGGACAGGGGGACGAGCAGTACTTC. This codes for CASSQAGPGQGDEQYF.

V usage is TRBV30 and J usage is TRBJ2-3; the match to TRBD2 covers 8 bases. The J segment lost 6 bases and the V segment lost 3 bases, leaving 23 bases of the junction unmatched. Germline lookup yields CDR1 GTSNPN and CDR2 SVGIG (reference sequence). The CDR3 contains 19 residues. This CDR3 reads CAWRAGAGNIPPFRDTQYF. The CDR3 bases are TGTGCCTGGAGAGCGGGGGCAGGGAATATACCTCCCTTTCGGGATACGCAGTATTTT.

This clone was counted once. The V and J genes are TRBV7-9 and TRBJ2-3; 9 bases agree with TRBD2. The CDR3 extends over 17 amino acids. Trimming removed 5 bases from V and 0 bases from J; junction bases left unmatched: 9. Germline V CDR1 and CDR2: SEHNR, FQNEAQ (reference sequence). CDR3 region: CASSPLRGGLSTDTQYF. As DNA, the CDR3 is TGTGCCAGCAGCCCACTGCGGGGGGGCCTTAGCACAGATACGCAGTATTTT.

The chain combines TRBV7-9 with TRBJ2-3, with TRBD2 as a possible D gene (5 bases). Germline CDR1 SEHNR, CDR2 FQNEAQ (reference sequence). Trimming took off 0 bases at V and 5 bases at J, with 12 bases between the two ends. CDR3 length equals 15 residues. The CDR3 region is CASSLARVKVDTQYF. DNA of the CDR3: TGTGCCAGCAGCTTAGCGCGGGTGAAGGTAGATACGCAGTATTTT.

A few counts support this clone. V gene TRBV2 combines with J gene TRBJ2-1, with D maybe TRBD1 (6 bases). CDR1 is SNHLY, CDR2 FYNNEI, per germline. Trimming shortened V by 4 bases and J by 2 bases, and 9 bases separated the two germline ends. CDR3 length equals 14 residues. In nucleotides, the CDR3 is TGTGCCAGCAGTGGGACAGATACCTACAATGAGCAGTTCTTC. This sequence encodes CASSGTDTYNEQFF.

On this clone: In the same sample, other DNA sequences code for this CDR3. V gene TRBV30 combines with J gene TRBJ2-5; 7 bases map to TRBD1. V was clipped by 2 bases and J by 5 bases; unmatched bases: 5. The CDR3 totals 13 residues. Germline V lookup: CDR1 GTSNPN, CDR2 SVGIG (reference sequence). CDR3: CAWSLGGGETQYF. CDR3 DNA: TGTGCCTGGAGTTTAGGGGGCGGGGAGACCCAGTACTTC.